This is a list of T cell receptor beta chains from one sample in a study of control samples from healthy donors and cancer patients. This table comes from immunoSEQ multiplex PCR, and its TCRdb copy is limited to in-frame clones, with some not included. The profile shows tens of thousands of clones, 88% of them singletons. What was sequenced was blood. These TCRs come from an older woman in good health. Both conserved end residues are part of each CDR3. A D gene is named only where the DNA matches it firmly. The listing skips clone size in some rows; elsewhere it reads once, few, many or a size class.

j_call v_call d_call clone_size cdr3_nt cdr3_aa
TRBJ2-1 TRBV7-9 - - TGTGCCAGCAGTCTAAGGCGGGGCACCTACAATGAGCAGTTCTTC CASSLRRGTYNEQFF
TRBJ1-1 TRBV3-1/TRBV3-2 TRBD1 - TGTGCCAGCAGCTTAACAGGGGGAGACACTGAAGCTTTCTTT CASSLTGGDTEAFF
TRBJ2-5 TRBV9 TRBD2 medium-sized TGTGCCAGCAGCGCCCTCGGGCGGGGGGGCCTAGGGGAAGAGACCCAGTACTTC CASSALGRGGLGEETQYF
TRBJ1-1 TRBV3-1/TRBV3-2 - - TGTGCCAGCAGCCCAAAGACCTTGAACACTGAAGCTTTCTTT CASSPKTLNTEAFF
TRBJ1-1 TRBV30 - - TGTGCCTGGAGTGTAAATTGGGGGGGAAAAGCTGAAGCTTTCTTT CAWSVNWGGKAEAFF
TRBJ2-7 TRBV3-1/TRBV3-2 TRBD2 - TGTGCCAGCAGCCAGGGACTAGCGGGAGTAATAGAGCAGTACTTC CASSQGLAGVIEQYF
TRBJ2-5 TRBV3-1/TRBV3-2 - - TGTGCCAGCAGCCGGCCTCTAGGGGGGACCCAGTACTTC CASSRPLGGTQYF
TRBJ1-1 TRBV18 - - TGTGCCAGCTCACCCTCAACCGGGGGCACTGAAGCTTTCTTT CASSPSTGGTEAFF
TRBJ1-3 TRBV7-9 - - TGTGCCAGCAGCTTAGCAAACTCTGGAAACACCATATATTTT CASSLANSGNTIYF
TRBJ2-7 TRBV30 - once TGTGCCTGGAGTTCATCGACGAACAGGGTCCCCTACGAGCAGTACTTC CAWSSSTNRVPYEQYF
TRBJ2-7 TRBV6-5 - - TGTGCCACTGGCGGCGACTACGAGCAGTACTTC CATGGDYEQYF
TRBJ1-2 TRBV2 - - TGTGCCAGCACCACGGCGCCAGGACCGAATGGCTACACCTTC CASTTAPGPNGYTF
TRBJ1-1 TRBV5-4 TRBD1 - TGTGCCAGCACCTTGAAGGGGGCCACTGAAGCTTTCTTT CASTLKGATEAFF
TRBJ2-5 TRBV18 TRBD1 - TGTGCCAGCTCACCAAGACAGGGTGAGACCCAGTACTTC CASSPRQGETQYF
TRBJ2-5 TRBV12-3/TRBV12-4 TRBD1 once TGTGCCAGCGGGACAGGCAAAGAGACCCAGTACTTC CASGTGKETQYF
TRBJ2-1 TRBV14 - - TGTGCCAGCAGCCATTGGACTAACCCCTACAATGAGCAGTTCTTC CASSHWTNPYNEQFF
TRBJ1-1 TRBV6-5 TRBD1 - TGTGCCAGCAGCGCCGGGACAGCGAACACTGAAGCTTTCTTT CASSAGTANTEAFF
TRBJ1-4 TRBV30 - - TGTGCCTGGAGCGCCGGGACCTTGGGGGATGAAAAACTGTTTTTT CAWSAGTLGDEKLFF
TRBJ2-1 TRBV10-3 - - TGTGCCATCAGCGCTGGGGGGTTCTCCTACAATGAGCAGTTCTTC CAISAGGFSYNEQFF
TRBJ2-7 TRBV11-2 - - TGTGCCAGCAGCTTAGATAACCCCCGTCGCTACGAGCAGTACTTC CASSLDNPRRYEQYF
TRBJ1-2 TRBV6-1 - - TGTGCCAGCAGTGAAACCGGGAGGGATGGCTACACCTTC CASSETGRDGYTF
TRBJ2-1 TRBV7-9 - - TGTGCCAGCAGCTTATTATCCTATAGTAATGAGCAGTTCTTC CASSLLSYSNEQFF
TRBJ2-3 TRBV12-3/TRBV12-4 - - TGTGCCAGCAGTTCAGGAGATACGCAGTATTTT CASSSGDTQYF
TRBJ1-4 TRBV6-5 - - TGTGCCAGCAGTTACTCGCAACGGGGAGGTGAAAAACTGTTTTTT CASSYSQRGGEKLFF
TRBJ1-1 TRBV3-1/TRBV3-2 - - TGTGCCAGCAGCCTCAGTACTGAAGCTTTCTTT CASSLSTEAFF
TRBJ1-2 TRBV20-1 - once TGCAGTGCTAGGCCCCCTAATGGCTACACCTTC CSARPPNGYTF
TRBJ2-2 TRBV3-1/TRBV3-2 - once TGTGCCAGCAGCCTAGGACCCGTCACCGGGGAGCTGTTTTTT CASSLGPVTGELFF
TRBJ2-2 TRBV11-2 TRBD2 - TGTGCCAGCAGCTTTGGGACTAGCTCCGGGGAGCTGTTTTTT CASSFGTSSGELFF
TRBJ2-2 TRBV5-1 - - TGCGCCAGCAGCTCCGACGGGTCGAACACCGGGGAGCTGTTTTTT CASSSDGSNTGELFF